This TCR beta chain is from a study of shared clonotypes between healthy human individuals. Of note for this clone: Its antigen is currently unknown.

Regarding the study as a whole: The genetic and exposure-history diversity represented was limited by few donors.

Trimming removed 10 bases from V and 0 bases from J, with 17 bases in between. Per germline, CDR1 MGHDK and CDR2 SYGVNS. CDR3 length: 15 amino acids. Original data processing: Junction-only sequences without quality scores were provided by ImmunoSEQ, so filtering was different. This table comes from immunoSEQ multiplex PCR, and its TCRdb copy is limited to in-frame clones, with some not included. V and J calls and clone size are copied from that table; D and trimming were computed from the DNA. The sample contains 2 million to 2.5 million clones, about 94% of which appear only once. Input material: naive CD4+ T cells sorted from blood. Subset: CD45RA+ positively selected. The V and J genes are TRBV25-1 and TRBJ2-3; the D gene is possibly TRBD2 (5 bases). The sequence was obtained from a man aged 18 to 30 in good health. The CDR3 is CATQAATTSTDTQYF. The CDR3 coding sequence is TGTGCCACCCAGGCCGCGACTACTAGCACAGATACGCAGTATTTT.